This T cell receptor beta chain emerged from a study of blood T cell repertoires in COVID-19. On the study more broadly: PBMCs, B-cell-depleted T cells, or T cells provided the cDNA or gDNA that made up the material.

This table comes from immunoSEQ multiplex PCR, and its TCRdb copy is limited to in-frame clones, with some not included. The sample lists about 200,000 clones; roughly nine tenths were seen once. The CDR3 runs to 15 residues. The V and J ends lost 4 bases and 0 bases respectively, with 8 bases between them. Germline V CDR1 and CDR2: KGHDR, SFDVKD. This rearrangement joins TRBV24-1 to TRBJ2-2; D gene unclear. What was sequenced was peripheral blood. The receptor comes from a woman between 50 and 59 years old with acute or convalescent COVID-19. DNA of the CDR3: TGTGCCACCAGTGACATAAGCTCGAACACCGGGGAGCTGTTTTTT. Translated: CATSDISSNTGELFF.